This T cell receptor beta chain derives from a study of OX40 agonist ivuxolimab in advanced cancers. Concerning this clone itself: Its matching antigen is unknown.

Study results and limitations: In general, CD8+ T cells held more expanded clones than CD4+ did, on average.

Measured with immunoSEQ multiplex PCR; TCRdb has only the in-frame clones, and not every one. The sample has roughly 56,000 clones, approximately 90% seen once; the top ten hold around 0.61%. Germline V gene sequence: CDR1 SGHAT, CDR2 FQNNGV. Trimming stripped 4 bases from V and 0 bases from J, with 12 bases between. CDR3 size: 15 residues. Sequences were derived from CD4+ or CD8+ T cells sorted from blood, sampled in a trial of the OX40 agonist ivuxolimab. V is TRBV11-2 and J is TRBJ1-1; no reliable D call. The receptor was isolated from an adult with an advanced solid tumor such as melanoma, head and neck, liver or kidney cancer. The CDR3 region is CASSSLQSMNTEAFF. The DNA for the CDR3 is TGTGCCAGCAGCTCGTTACAGAGTATGAACACTGAAGCTTTCTTT.